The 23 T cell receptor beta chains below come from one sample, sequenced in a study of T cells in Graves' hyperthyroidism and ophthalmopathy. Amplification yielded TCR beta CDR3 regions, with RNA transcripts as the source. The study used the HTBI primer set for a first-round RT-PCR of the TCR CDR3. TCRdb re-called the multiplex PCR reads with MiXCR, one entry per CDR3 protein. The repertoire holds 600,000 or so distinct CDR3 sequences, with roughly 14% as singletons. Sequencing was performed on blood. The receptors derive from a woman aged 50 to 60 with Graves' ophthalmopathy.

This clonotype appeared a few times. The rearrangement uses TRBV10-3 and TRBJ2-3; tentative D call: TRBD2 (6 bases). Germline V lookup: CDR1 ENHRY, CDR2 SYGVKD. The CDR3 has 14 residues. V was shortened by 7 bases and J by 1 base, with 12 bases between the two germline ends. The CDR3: CAITFSGGTDTQYF. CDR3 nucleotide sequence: TGTGCCATCACCTTTAGCGGAGGCACAGATACGCAGTATTTT.

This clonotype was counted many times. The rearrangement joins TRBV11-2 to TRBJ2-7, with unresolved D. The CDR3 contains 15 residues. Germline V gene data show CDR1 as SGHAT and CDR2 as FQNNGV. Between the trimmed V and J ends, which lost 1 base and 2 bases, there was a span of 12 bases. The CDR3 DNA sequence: TGTGCCAGCAGCTTAGTGGTCAGGTCAACCTACGAGCAGTACTTC. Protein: CASSLVVRSTYEQYF.

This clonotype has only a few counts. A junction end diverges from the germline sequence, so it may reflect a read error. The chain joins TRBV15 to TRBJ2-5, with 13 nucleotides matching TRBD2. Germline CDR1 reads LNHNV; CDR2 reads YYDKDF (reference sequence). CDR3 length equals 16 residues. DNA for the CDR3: TGTGCCAGCAGCGTGCCCGGACTAGCGGGAGACGAGACCCAGTACTTC. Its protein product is CASSVPGLAGDETQYF.

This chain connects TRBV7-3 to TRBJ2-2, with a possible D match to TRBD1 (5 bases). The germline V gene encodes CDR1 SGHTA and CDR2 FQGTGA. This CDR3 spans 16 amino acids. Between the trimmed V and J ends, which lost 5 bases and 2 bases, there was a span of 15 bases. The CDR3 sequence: CASSPHDRINTGELFF. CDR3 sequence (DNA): TGTGCCAGCAGCCCCCACGACAGAATTAACACCGGGGAGCTGTTTTTT.

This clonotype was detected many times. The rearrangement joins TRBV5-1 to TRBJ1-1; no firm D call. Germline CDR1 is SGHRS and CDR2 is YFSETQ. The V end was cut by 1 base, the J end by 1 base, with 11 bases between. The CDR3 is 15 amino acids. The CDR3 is CASSLFSAGNTEAFF. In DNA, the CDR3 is TGCGCCAGCAGCTTGTTTTCCGCAGGGAACACTGAAGCTTTCTTT. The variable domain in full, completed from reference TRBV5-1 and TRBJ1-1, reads KAGVTQTPRYLIKTRGQQVTLSCSPISGHRSVSWYQQTPGQGLQFLFEYFSETQRNKGNFPGRFSGRQFSNSRSEMNVSTLELGDSALYLCASSLFSAGNTEAFFGQGTRLTVV.

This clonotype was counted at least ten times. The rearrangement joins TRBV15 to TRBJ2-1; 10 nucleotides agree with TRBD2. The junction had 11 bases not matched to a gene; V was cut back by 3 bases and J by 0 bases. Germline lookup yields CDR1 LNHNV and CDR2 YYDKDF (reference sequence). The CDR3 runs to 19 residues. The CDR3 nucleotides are TGTGCCACCAGCAGTCAAACTAGCGGGACAAGGAGCTCCTACAATGAGCAGTTCTTC. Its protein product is CATSSQTSGTRSSYNEQFF.

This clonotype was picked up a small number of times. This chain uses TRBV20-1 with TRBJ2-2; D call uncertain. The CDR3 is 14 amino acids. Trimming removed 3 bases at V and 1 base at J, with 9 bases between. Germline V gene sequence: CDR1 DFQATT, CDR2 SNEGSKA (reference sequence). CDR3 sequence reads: CSASLLRNTGELFF. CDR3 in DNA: TGCAGTGCTAGTCTTTTACGGAACACCGGGGAGCTGTTTTTT.

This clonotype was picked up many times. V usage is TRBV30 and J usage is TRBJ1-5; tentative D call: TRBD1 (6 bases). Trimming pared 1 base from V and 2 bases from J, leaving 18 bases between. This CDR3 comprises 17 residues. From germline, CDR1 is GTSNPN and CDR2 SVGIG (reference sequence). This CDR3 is CAWSESQGPVGNQPQHF. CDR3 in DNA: TGTGCCTGGAGTGAGTCACAGGGCCCCGTGGGCAATCAGCCCCAGCATTTT. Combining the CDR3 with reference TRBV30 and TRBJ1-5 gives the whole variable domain SQTIHQWPATLVQPVGSPLSLECTVEGTSNPNLYWYRQAAGRGLQLLFYSVGIGQISSEVPQNLSASRPQDRQFILSSKKLLLSDSGFYLCAWSESQGPVGNQPQHFGDGTRLSIL.

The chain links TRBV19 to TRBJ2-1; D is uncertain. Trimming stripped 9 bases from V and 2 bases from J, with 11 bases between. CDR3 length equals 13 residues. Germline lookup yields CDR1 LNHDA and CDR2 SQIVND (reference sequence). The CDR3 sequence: CASRARTYNEQFF. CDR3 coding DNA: TGTGCCAGCCGAGCTCGCACCTACAATGAGCAGTTCTTC.

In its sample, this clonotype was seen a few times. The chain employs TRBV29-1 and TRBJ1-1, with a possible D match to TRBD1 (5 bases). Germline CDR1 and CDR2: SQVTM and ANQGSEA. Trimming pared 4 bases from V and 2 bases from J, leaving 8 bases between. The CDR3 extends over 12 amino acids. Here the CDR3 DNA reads TGCAGCGTTGGGGGGGTTAACACTGAAGCTTTCTTT. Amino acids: CSVGGVNTEAFF.

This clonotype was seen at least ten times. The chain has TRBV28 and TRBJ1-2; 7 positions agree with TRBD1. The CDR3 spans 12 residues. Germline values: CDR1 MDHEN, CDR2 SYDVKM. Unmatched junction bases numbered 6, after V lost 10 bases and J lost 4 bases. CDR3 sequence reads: CATTDRFYGYTF. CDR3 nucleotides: TGTGCCACCACGGACAGGTTCTATGGCTACACCTTC.

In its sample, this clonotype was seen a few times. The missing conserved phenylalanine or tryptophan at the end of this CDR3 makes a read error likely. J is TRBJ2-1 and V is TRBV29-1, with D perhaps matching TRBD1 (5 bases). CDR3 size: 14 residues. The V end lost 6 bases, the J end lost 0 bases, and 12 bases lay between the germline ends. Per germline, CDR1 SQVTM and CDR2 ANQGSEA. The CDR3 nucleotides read TGCAGCGTCCGACACAGGAGCTCCTACAATGAGCAGTTCCTC. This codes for CSVRHRSSYNEQFL.

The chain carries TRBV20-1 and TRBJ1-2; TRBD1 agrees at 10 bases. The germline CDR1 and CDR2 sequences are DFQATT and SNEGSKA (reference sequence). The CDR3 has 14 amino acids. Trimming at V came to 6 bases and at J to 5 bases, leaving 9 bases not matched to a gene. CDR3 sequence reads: CSAEETGGKYGYTF. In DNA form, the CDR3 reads TGCAGTGCAGAAGAGACAGGGGGCAAGTATGGCTACACCTTC.

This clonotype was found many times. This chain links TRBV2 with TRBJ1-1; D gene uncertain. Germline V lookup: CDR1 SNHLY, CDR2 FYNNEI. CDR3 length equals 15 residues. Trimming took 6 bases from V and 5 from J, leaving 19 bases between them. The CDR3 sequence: CASRARHGVWTEAFF. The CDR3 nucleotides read TGTGCCAGCAGGGCCAGACACGGGGTGTGGACTGAAGCTTTCTTT.

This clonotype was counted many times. CDR3 sequence: CASSLGPSGEQFF. Written as DNA, the CDR3 is TGTGCCAGCAGCTTAGGTCCCAGCGGTGAGCAGTTCTTC. The V and J genes are TRBV7-2 and TRBJ2-1, with a weak D call TRBD2 (5 bases). The CDR3 contains 13 residues. Trimming removed 1 base at V and 9 bases at J, with 10 bases between. Germline V lookup: CDR1 SGHTA, CDR2 FQGNSA.

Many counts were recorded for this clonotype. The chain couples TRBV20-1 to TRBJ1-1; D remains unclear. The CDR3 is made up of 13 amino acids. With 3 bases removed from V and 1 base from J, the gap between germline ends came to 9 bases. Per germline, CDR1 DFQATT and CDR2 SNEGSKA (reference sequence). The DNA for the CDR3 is TGCAGTGCTAGGGGCCCCCAGAACACTGAAGCTTTCTTT. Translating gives CSARGPQNTEAFF.

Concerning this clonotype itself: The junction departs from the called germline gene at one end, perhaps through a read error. This chain's CDR3 is CASSWDSNEKLLF. The CDR3 DNA sequence: TGTGCCAGCAGCTGGGACAGTAATGAAAAACTGCTTTTT. This sequence joins TRBV12-3 or TRBV12-4 and TRBJ1-4; TRBD1 matches 7 bases. The CDR3 covers 13 residues.

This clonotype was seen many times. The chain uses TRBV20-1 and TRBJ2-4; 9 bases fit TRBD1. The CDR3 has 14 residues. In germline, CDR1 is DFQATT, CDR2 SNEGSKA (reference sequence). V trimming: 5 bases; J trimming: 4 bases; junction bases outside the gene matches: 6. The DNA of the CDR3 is TGCAGTGCTCCAAGGACAGGGGAGAAAAACATTCAGTACTTC. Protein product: CSAPRTGEKNIQYF.

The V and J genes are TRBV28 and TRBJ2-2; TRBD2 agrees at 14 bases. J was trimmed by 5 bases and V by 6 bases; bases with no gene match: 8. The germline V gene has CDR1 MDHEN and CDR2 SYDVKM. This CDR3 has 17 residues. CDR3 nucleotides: TGTGCCAGCAGGGTCCCGACTAGCGGGAGGGCGACCGGGGAGCTGTTTTTT. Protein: CASRVPTSGRATGELFF.

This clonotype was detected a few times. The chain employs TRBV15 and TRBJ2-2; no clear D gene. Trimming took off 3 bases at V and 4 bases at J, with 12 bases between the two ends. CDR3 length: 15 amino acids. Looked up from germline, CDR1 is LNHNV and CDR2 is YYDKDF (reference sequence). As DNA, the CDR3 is TGTGCCACCAGCAGCATACAAGTTTTCACCGGGGAGCTGTTTTTT. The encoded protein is CATSSIQVFTGELFF.

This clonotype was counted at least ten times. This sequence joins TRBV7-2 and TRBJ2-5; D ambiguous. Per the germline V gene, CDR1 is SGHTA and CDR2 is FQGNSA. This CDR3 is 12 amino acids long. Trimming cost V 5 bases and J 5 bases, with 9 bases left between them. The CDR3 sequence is CASSLIRETQYF. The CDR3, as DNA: TGTGCCAGCAGCCTGATAAGGGAGACCCAGTACTTC.

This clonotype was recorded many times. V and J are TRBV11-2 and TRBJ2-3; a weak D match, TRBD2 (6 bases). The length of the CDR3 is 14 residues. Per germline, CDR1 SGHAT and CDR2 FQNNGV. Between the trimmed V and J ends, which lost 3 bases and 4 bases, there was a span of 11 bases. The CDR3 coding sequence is TGTGCCAGCAGCTTCCCGGGACTGTCAGATACGCAGTATTTT. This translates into CASSFPGLSDTQYF. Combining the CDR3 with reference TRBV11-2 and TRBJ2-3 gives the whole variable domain EAGVAQSPRYKIIEKRQSVAFWCNPISGHATLYWYQQILGQGPKLLIQFQNNGVVDDSQLPKDRFSAERLKGVDSTLKIQPAKLEDSAVYLCASSFPGLSDTQYFGPGTRLTVL.

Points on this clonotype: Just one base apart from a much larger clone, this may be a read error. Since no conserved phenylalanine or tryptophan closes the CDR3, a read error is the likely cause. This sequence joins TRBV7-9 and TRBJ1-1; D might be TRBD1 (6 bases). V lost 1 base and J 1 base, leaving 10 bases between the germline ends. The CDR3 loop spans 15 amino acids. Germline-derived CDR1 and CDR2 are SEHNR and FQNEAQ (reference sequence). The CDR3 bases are TGTGCCAGCAGCTTAGGGGGACACCCGAACACTGAAGCTTTCCTT. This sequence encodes CASSLGGHPNTEAFL.